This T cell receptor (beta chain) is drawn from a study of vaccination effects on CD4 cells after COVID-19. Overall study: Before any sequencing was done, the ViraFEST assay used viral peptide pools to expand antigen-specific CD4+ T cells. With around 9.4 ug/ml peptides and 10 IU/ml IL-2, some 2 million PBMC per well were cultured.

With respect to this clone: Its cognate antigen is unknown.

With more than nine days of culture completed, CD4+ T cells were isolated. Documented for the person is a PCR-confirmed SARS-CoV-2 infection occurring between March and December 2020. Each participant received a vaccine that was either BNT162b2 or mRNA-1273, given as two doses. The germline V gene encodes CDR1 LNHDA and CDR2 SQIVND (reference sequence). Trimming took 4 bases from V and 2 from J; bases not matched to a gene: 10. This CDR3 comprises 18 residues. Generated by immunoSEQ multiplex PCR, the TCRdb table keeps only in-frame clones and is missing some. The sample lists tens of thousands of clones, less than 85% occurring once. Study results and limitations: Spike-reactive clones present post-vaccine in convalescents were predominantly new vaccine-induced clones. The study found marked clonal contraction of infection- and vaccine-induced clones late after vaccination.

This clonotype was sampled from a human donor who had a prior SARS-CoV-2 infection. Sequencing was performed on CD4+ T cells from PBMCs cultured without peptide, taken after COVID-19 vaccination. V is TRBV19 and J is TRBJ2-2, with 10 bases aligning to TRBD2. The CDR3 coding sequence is TGTGCCAGTAGTACCAAGGGTAGCGGGAGGCCCAACACCGGGGAGCTGTTTTTT. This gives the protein CASSTKGSGRPNTGELFF. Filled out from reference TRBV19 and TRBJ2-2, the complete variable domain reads DGGITQSPKYLFRKEGQNVTLSCEQNLNHDAMYWYRQDPGQGLRLIYYSQIVNDFQKGDIAEGYSVSREKKESFPLTVTSAQKNPTAFYLCASSTKGSGRPNTGELFFGEGSRLTVL.